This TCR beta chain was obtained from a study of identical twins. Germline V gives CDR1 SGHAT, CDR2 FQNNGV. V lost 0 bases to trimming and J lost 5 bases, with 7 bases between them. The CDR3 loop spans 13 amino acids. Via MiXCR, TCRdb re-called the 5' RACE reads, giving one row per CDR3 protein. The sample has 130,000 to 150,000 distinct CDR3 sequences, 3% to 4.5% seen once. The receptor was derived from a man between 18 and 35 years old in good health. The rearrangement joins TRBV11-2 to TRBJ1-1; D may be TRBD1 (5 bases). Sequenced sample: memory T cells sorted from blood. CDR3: CASSLEGPTEAFF. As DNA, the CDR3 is TGTGCCAGCAGCTTAGAGGGACCGACTGAAGCTTTCTTT.